This T cell receptor beta chain derives from a study of OX40 agonist ivuxolimab in advanced cancers. Study at large: People who had prior anti-PD-1, anti-PD-L1 or anti-CTLA-4 therapy could take part, and less than 50% had some.

The study's findings and limits: Clones of CD4+ and CD8+ blood T cells grew by week 6 at doses of 0.1 to 3.0 mg/kg. Part of the nonresponder group also had normalized T-cell clonal expansion that was low.

Germline V lookup: CDR1 SEHNR, CDR2 FQNEAQ (reference sequence). This CDR3 spans 18 amino acids. The V segment lost 1 base and the J segment 3 bases; nucleotides outside the gene matches: 10. Clones were read by immunoSEQ multiplex PCR, and TCRdb kept only the in-frame ones, dropping some. The top ten clones hold roughly 2.2% of a sample with approximately 74,000 clones, around 83% of them seen once. With regard to this clone: Its specificity is unknown.

The source material was CD4+ or CD8+ T cells sorted from blood, sampled in a trial of the OX40 agonist ivuxolimab. The V gene is TRBV7-9, the J gene TRBJ2-3, with 10 nucleotides matching TRBD2. This TCR derives from an adult with an advanced solid tumor such as melanoma, head and neck, liver or kidney cancer. CDR3 in DNA: TGTGCCAGCAGCTTAGGGCTAGCGGGAGCCCCGAGAACAGATACGCAGTATTTT. The encoded protein is CASSLGLAGAPRTDTQYF.